These 30 T cell receptor beta chains came from one sample sequenced in a study of tumor and adjacent non-tumor tissue in lung cancer. RNA was extracted from bulk tissue without any cell sorting. TCRbeta libraries were built with three rounds of nested PCR, modified from ARM-PCR. TCRdb used MiXCR to reprocess the multiplex PCR reads, holding one entry per CDR3 protein. The table includes about 66,000 distinct CDR3 sequences, 73% detected once. Sequencing was performed on lung tumor tissue. These TCRs come from a man in his 60s with non-small cell lung cancer.

Concerning this clonotype: One end of the junction is discordant with germline, which a read error may explain. This chain connects TRBV20-1 to TRBJ2-7; D remains unclear. From germline, CDR1 is DFQATT and CDR2 SNEGSKA (reference sequence). The CDR3 loop spans 13 amino acids. CDR3 residues: CSPRSRTGYERYF. The CDR3 region has the DNA TGTAGTCCAAGGAGTAGGACCGGCTACGAGCGGTACTTC.

Details on this clonotype: One base away lies a much larger clone, so this may be a sequencing read error. V usage is TRBV5-4 and J usage is TRBJ2-7; D perhaps matches TRBD1 (5 bases). The V end lost 7 bases, the J end lost 8 bases, and 19 bases lay between the germline ends. The germline V gene has CDR1 SGHNT and CDR2 YYREEE (reference sequence). This CDR3 has 13 amino acids. The CDR3 sequence is CASGPAGSRQQYF. The DNA for the CDR3 is TGTGCCAGCGGTCCAGCAGGGTCGAGGCAGCAGTACTTC.

Turning to this clonotype: The conserved final phenylalanine or tryptophan is absent from the CDR3, which likely points to a read error. The chain is built from TRBV29-1 and TRBJ2-7, with D perhaps given as TRBD1 or TRBD2 (7 bases each). CDR1 is SQVTM and CDR2 is ANQGSEA in the germline V gene. The CDR3 consists of 13 residues. Trimming cost V 6 bases and J 4 bases, with 16 bases left between them. The CDR3 protein is CSVARGRGYEQYL. The CDR3 DNA sequence: TGCAGCGTGGCCAGGGGGAGGGGGTACGAGCAGTACCTC.

This clonotype was counted only a few times. This likely comes from a read error, as the CDR3 has no conserved phenylalanine or tryptophan at its end. The chain recombines TRBV14 with TRBJ1-1; D remains ambiguous. CDR1 is SGHDN and CDR2 is FVKESK in the germline V gene. The CDR3 is made up of 15 amino acids. As DNA, the CDR3 is TGTGCCAACAGCCAAGTGGTAGGTTTGAAGACTGAAGCTTTCTAT. It encodes CANSQVVGLKTEAFY.

As to this clonotype: The conserved closing phenylalanine or tryptophan is absent in this CDR3, likely reflecting a read error. The chain combines TRBV29-1 with TRBJ2-5; D remains unclear. Deletions cut 3 bases from V and 1 base from J, with 15 bases between. CDR1 is SQVTM, CDR2 ANQGSEA, per germline. The CDR3 runs 15 residues. CDR3: CSVDGYLASQETQYL. The CDR3, as DNA: TGCAGCGTTGATGGGTATCTGGCGAGCCAAGAGACCCAGTACCTC.

A remark on this clonotype: At one of its ends the junction is not consistent with the germline gene, which may arise from a read error. The chain carries TRBV29-1 and TRBJ1-1; no definite D call. In germline, CDR1 is SQVTM, CDR2 ANQGSEA. The CDR3 contains 13 residues. CDR3 in DNA: TGCAGCGTCTACTTTAGGGAAAACAGTGAAGCTTTCTTT. Translated: CSVYFRENSEAFF.

A remark on this clonotype: A single base separates this from a much larger clone, so it may be a read error. This chain uses TRBV28 with TRBJ2-7; perhaps TRBD2 as D (6 bases). CDR1 and CDR2 (germline): MDHEN, SYDVKM. V was cut by 5 bases and J by 8 bases, with 19 bases left in between. This CDR3 contains 14 residues. This chain's CDR3 is CASSPLEGGYKQYF. The CDR3 region has the DNA TGTGCCAGCAGTCCCCTTGAGGGAGGATACAAGCAGTACTTC.

Worth noting for this clonotype: This is likely a read error, given that the CDR3 carries no conserved phenylalanine or tryptophan at its end. V and J are TRBV6-1 and TRBJ1-5; D is uncertain. CDR3 length: 15 amino acids. V lost 3 bases and J 6 bases, leaving 15 bases between the germline ends. CDR1 MNHNS and CDR2 SASEGT come from the germline V gene. CDR3 sequence: CASSDSEELSQPQHS. The CDR3 nucleotides are TGTGCCAGCAGTGACTCGGAGGAACTTAGTCAGCCCCAGCATTCT.

A remark on this clonotype: The CDR3 does not end in the conserved phenylalanine or tryptophan, so this is likely a read error. V and J are TRBV20-1 and TRBJ2-5; D gene unclear. Germline V CDR1 and CDR2: DFQATT, SNEGSKA (reference sequence). Trimming left V 2 bases short and J 1 base short, with 14 bases between. The CDR3 sequence is 15 residues long. This chain's CDR3 is CSARPVASVQETQYL. The CDR3 bases are TGCAGTGCTAGACCCGTAGCATCAGTCCAAGAGACCCAGTACTTA.

Turning to this clonotype: The junction differs from germline at one of its ends, possibly a read error. The rearrangement uses TRBV6-5 and TRBJ2-2; D possibly uses TRBD1 or TRBD2 (5 bases each). This CDR3 is 14 amino acids long. Germline V gene lookup returns CDR1 MNHEY and CDR2 SVGAGI. CDR3 DNA: TGTGCAAGCAGAGCCTCCAGGGTCCCCGGGGCGCTGTTTTTT. It is translated as CASRASRVPGALFF.

This clonotype was recorded a few times. The junction does not match germline at one end; this may be a read error. The chain's CDR3 is CVSNFHTDTQYF. CDR3 bases: TGTGTCAGCAACTTCCACACAGATACGCAGTATTTT. This chain connects TRBV11-1 to TRBJ2-3, with D unclear. Germline V CDR1 and CDR2: SGHAT, FQDESV (reference sequence). CDR3 length equals 12 residues.

In its sample, this clonotype was seen a few times. Given a much more abundant clone one base away, this may be a read error. The chain links TRBV5-4 to TRBJ2-3; 7 nucleotides agree with TRBD2. Germline trimming cut 1 base from V and 2 bases from J; bases unmatched to any gene: 10. There are 17 residues in the CDR3. Germline CDR1 reads SGHNT; CDR2 reads YYREEE (reference sequence). CDR3 amino acids: CASSLNWASGSTDTQYF. CDR3 DNA: TGTGCCAGCAGCTTGAACTGGGCTAGCGGATCCACAGATACGCAGTATTTT.

The chain joins TRBV20-1 to TRBJ2-3, with 8 bases aligning to TRBD2. The CDR3 sequence is 16 residues long. With V trimmed by 3 bases and J by 15 bases, 23 bases remained unmatched. Per germline, CDR1 DFQATT and CDR2 SNEGSKA (reference sequence). This CDR3 is CSASGVTSGGTDTLYF. DNA of the CDR3: TGCAGTGCTAGCGGCGTAACTAGCGGAGGCACAGATACGCTATATTTT.

This clonotype has more than one count but fewer than ten. Possible read error: a much larger clone is one base away. This chain connects TRBV20-1 to TRBJ2-5, with D uncertain. This CDR3 spans 11 amino acids. Germline V gene sequence: CDR1 DFQATT, CDR2 SNEGSKA (reference sequence). CDR3 nucleotides: TGCATTGCTAGTACAGAAGAGACCCAGTACTTC. This sequence encodes CIASTEETQYF.

This clonotype was seen just once. The chain recombines TRBV24-1 with TRBJ2-4; possible D gene TRBD2, 6 bases. Germline loops: CDR1 KGHDR, CDR2 SFDVKD. V lost 2 bases and J lost 2, with 24 bases in between. The CDR3 runs 20 residues. Here the CDR3 reads CATSDYKPQTSSKTKNIQYF. DNA for the CDR3: TGTGCCACCAGTGATTACAAACCCCAAACTAGCTCGAAAACCAAAAACATTCAGTACTTC.

Of note for this clonotype: Its ends do not fully match the called genes, so a read error is possible. The chain recombines TRBV6-1 with TRBJ2-2; 7 nucleotides match TRBD2. The CDR3 length is 14 residues. Germline CDR1 MNHNS, CDR2 SASEGT. The CDR3 region has the DNA TGTGCCGGCAGTGAAGGACTAGACACCGGAGAGCTGTTTTTT. It codes for CAGSEGLDTGELFF.

On this clonotype: A read error may produce the germline difference seen at one junction end. The chain links TRBV6-5 to TRBJ1-1, with a tentative D call TRBD1 (5 bases). Germline-derived CDR1 and CDR2 are MNHEY and SVGAGI. The CDR3 is made up of 15 amino acids. The CDR3 DNA follows: TGTGCCAGCAGTTACTCGAGAAGGGACGGAACTGAAGCCATCTTT. Protein: CASSYSRRDGTEAIF.

This clonotype was observed a few times. The CDR3 does not close with the conserved phenylalanine or tryptophan, likely indicating a read error. J is TRBJ1-3 and V is TRBV20-1; no definite D call. CDR1 and CDR2 from the germline V gene are DFQATT and SNEGSKA (reference sequence). The length of the CDR3 is 14 residues. In DNA form, the CDR3 reads TGCAGTGCTTCCCGCCAGGACGCTGGAAACATCATATATTCT. This sequence encodes CSASRQDAGNIIYS.

Points on this clonotype: The CDR3 does not end in the conserved phenylalanine or tryptophan, so this is likely a read error. It is unclear where the CDR3 begins or ends on the DNA, so no DNA is shown, and the CDR3 is as TCRdb lists it. The J gene is TRBJ2-7, the V gene TRBV25-1; whether TRBD2, the table's D call, matches the DNA was not checked. Ends included, the CDR3 has 12 residues. Germline V lookup: CDR1 MGHDK, CDR2 SYGVNS. CDR3 protein: CASRGGGDVEYL.

For this clonotype: Its ends do not fully match the called genes, so a read error is possible. The genes are TRBV6-6 and TRBJ2-7; D is possibly TRBD1 (6 bases). The CDR3 sequence is 14 residues long. Germline-derived CDR1 and CDR2 are MNHNY and SVGAGI (reference sequence). DNA for the CDR3: TGTACCAGCAGATCCGACAGGATCTCCTGCGAGCAATACTTC. Translation gives CTSRSDRISCEQYF.

As for this clonotype: One base away lies a much larger clone, so this may be a sequencing read error. The chain carries TRBV15 and TRBJ2-7, with 8 bases lining up with TRBD1. This CDR3 contains 13 residues. The germline V gene has CDR1 LNHNV and CDR2 YYDKDF (reference sequence). V shed 6 bases and J 3 bases; nucleotides not matched to a gene: 4. The CDR3 reads CATSYTGGYEQYF. CDR3 DNA sequence: TGTGCCACCAGTTATACAGGGGGCTACGAGCAGTACTTC. Drawing the rest from reference TRBV15 and TRBJ2-7, the complete variable domain is DAMVIQNPRYQVTQFGKPVTLSCSQTLNHNVMYWYQQKSSQAPKLLFHYYDKDFNNEADTPDNFQSRRPNTSFCFLDIRSPGLGDTAMYLCATSYTGGYEQYFGPGTRLTVT.

Regarding this clonotype: At one of its ends the junction is not consistent with the germline gene, which may arise from a read error. This rearrangement joins TRBV6-1 to TRBJ2-1, with D possibly matching TRBD2 (6 bases). The germline gives CDR1 MNHNS, CDR2 SASEGT. This CDR3 is 15 amino acids long. This CDR3 reads CASSDGLARHNEQFF. The CDR3 coding sequence is TGTGCCAGCAGTGACGGTCTAGCGCGGCACAATGAACAGTTCTTC.

V gene TRBV28 combines with J gene TRBJ1-1; no reliable D call. This CDR3 region has 14 residues. Germline V gene lookup returns CDR1 MDHEN and CDR2 SYDVKM. The ends were cut back, 7 bases at V and 1 base at J, with 13 bases in the middle. DNA for the CDR3: TGTGCCAGCACCCTCGGGAGTACGAACACTGAAGCTTTCTTT. Protein: CASTLGSTNTEAFF.

Turning to this clonotype: At one boundary the junction diverges from the germline segment, which might be a read error. The rearrangement uses TRBV20-1 and TRBJ2-7, with unresolved D. The germline V gene encodes CDR1 DFQATT and CDR2 SNEGSKA (reference sequence). The CDR3 length is 15 residues. CDR3 nucleotide sequence: TGCAGTGCTAGAGCCCTCCGGTCAGGAGATTACGATCAGTACTTC. Its translation: CSARALRSGDYDQYF.

Points on this clonotype: At one end the junction does not follow the germline gene, possibly because of a read error. The genes are TRBV6-1 and TRBJ1-2; D may be TRBD1 (5 bases). CDR3 size: 14 residues. Germline V gives CDR1 MNHNS, CDR2 SASEGT. The CDR3 DNA is TGTGCCAGCAGTGGAGCACAAGGGGACTATGGCTACAGCTTC. It specifies CASSGAQGDYGYSF.

Regarding this clonotype: At one boundary the junction diverges from the germline segment, which might be a read error. This sequence joins TRBV6-1 and TRBJ2-3; either TRBD1 or TRBD2 may supply D (5 bases each). The germline V gene encodes CDR1 MNHNS and CDR2 SASEGT. This CDR3 has 15 amino acids. CDR3 nucleotide sequence: TGTGCCAGCAGGTTACAGGCAGGGAGCACAGATACACAGTATTTT. It translates to CASRLQAGSTDTQYF.

This clonotype came up many times. This chain links TRBV13 with TRBJ2-1; a possible D gene is TRBD2 (6 bases). The germline V gene has CDR1 PRHDT and CDR2 FYEKMQ (reference sequence). This CDR3 has 15 residues. Trimming stripped 7 bases from V and 5 bases from J, with 18 bases between. CDR3: CASIGRSGLNNEQFF. CDR3 nucleotides: TGTGCCAGCATCGGAAGGAGCGGGCTTAACAATGAGCAGTTCTTC.

The chain uses TRBV28 and TRBJ2-3; D uncertain. Germline CDR1 is MDHEN and CDR2 is SYDVKM. Trimming stripped 7 bases from V and 9 bases from J, with 11 bases between. There are 11 residues in the CDR3. CDR3 amino acids: CASIIVVTQYF. The CDR3 DNA sequence: TGTGCCAGCATTATTGTAGTGACGCAGTATTTT.

The J gene is TRBJ2-1, the V gene TRBV20-1; D is ambiguous. Germline V gives CDR1 DFQATT, CDR2 SNEGSKA (reference sequence). There are 14 residues in the CDR3. The V end lost 5 bases, the J end lost 10 bases, and 21 bases lay between the germline ends. The CDR3 bases are TGCAGTGCTGAGAAGGACGTTTTCACCACAGAGCAGTTCTTC. It specifies CSAEKDVFTTEQFF.

About this clonotype itself: As the CDR3 is not closed by the conserved phenylalanine or tryptophan, this likely results from a read error. The rearrangement links TRBV29-1 to TRBJ2-1; D perhaps matches TRBD2 (6 bases). The CDR3 consists of 13 residues. Between the trimmed V and J ends, which lost 4 bases and 11 bases, there was a span of 18 bases. Germline CDR1 is SQVTM and CDR2 is ANQGSEA. This CDR3 reads CSVAEGLSNKQFS. DNA of the CDR3: TGCAGCGTTGCGGAGGGCCTCAGTAATAAGCAGTTCTCC.